The T cell receptor beta chain described here comes from a study of blood T cell repertoires in COVID-19 (TCRdb year 2020). Study-wide context: Samples from collaborators originated in the United States, Italy and Spain and spanned both the acute and convalescent phases of COVID-19. The prospective study material was composed of cDNA or gDNA derived from T cells, B-cell-depleted T cells, or PBMCs. The dataset comprised deeply sampled blood TCRbeta repertoires from subjects exposed to, actively infected with, or recovered from COVID-19. A freely available public database, intended as a resource for researchers studying the immune response to SARS-CoV-2, is where the repertoires were released. Samples were obtained from the ongoing ImmuneRACE study (first 160 participants) and from 1,000 to 1,500 subjects provided by 6 global collaborators. The sample metadata nearly always contained a de-identified subject ID, COVID-19 status, age in years and sex. Where HLA class I and class II types were available, the types were taken from metadata supplied by the sample provider, not from assay-based typing. Beyond this particular receptor, the publication reports: Clinical and demographic metadata were provided uncurated, with the amount varying by source and participant.

From the germline V gene, CDR1 is MNHEY and CDR2 is SVGAGI. CDR3 length: 13 amino acids, cysteine to phenylalanine. Only CDR3 DNA is held: 39 bases, read in frame from base 1. V loses 6 bases of germline sequence and J loses 4 bases, and the interval between the two ends is 9 bases. Enrolling through a virtual design, the prospective study's participants ranged in age from about 18 to 89 years and lived across about two dozen United States geographic areas. To assign participants to cohorts, the prospective study relied on clinical history that participants themselves reported in a screening survey and a study questionnaire. In the prospective study, mobile phlebotomists collected whole blood, serum and a nasopharyngeal or oropharyngeal swab from each participant. Over an approximately 2-month period, participants in the prospective study had the option of providing additional blood draws and questionnaires. Prospective study blood samples were shipped either frozen or at room temperature before DNA extraction.

TCRbeta CDR3 regions were amplified from genomic DNA by means of the immunoSEQ Assay, a bias-controlled multiplex PCR. In the source study's methods: The number of nucleated cells in each sample was estimated by amplification of reference gene primers within the assay. Sequence reads were collapsed and filtered to measure the absolute abundance of every unique TCRbeta CDR3 rearrangement. For each sample, productive Simpson clonality was calculated as the square root of Simpson's diversity index over productive rearrangements. Not all clones reach the TCRdb copy of this immuneACCESS table, which keeps in-frame sequences only. Checked studies attribute under half of the gap to unresolved V genes and leave the rest unexplained. The V and J calls and clone size come from that table; D and trimming were worked out from the DNA. This sample holds hundreds of thousands of clones; more than 70% were observed only once. Clones ranked in the top ten supply roughly 1.2% of the sample.

Regarding this clone: Its antigen remains unidentified. Base qualities are not provided; no much larger clone lies one nucleotide away.

The sequencing sample was made of PBMCs or T cells enriched from blood (not recorded which). The source of this sequence is a woman aged 40 to 50 with acute COVID-19. The V and J segments used are TRBV6-5 and TRBJ1-4, with the D gene not confidently named. The DNA sequence is TGTGCCAGCAGGTACGGCGGTAATGAAAAACTGTTTTTT. This codes for CASRYGGNEKLFF.